A selection of T cell receptor beta chains follows, all from one sample in a study of OX40 agonist ivuxolimab in advanced cancers. Only in-frame clones appear in the TCRdb table, and some are missing; sequencing was by immunoSEQ multiplex PCR. The sample includes 27,000 or so clones, 84% of them seen just once. This specimen consisted of CD4+ or CD8+ T cells sorted from blood, obtained in a trial of the OX40 agonist ivuxolimab. These TCRs come from an adult with an advanced solid tumor such as melanoma, head and neck, liver or kidney cancer. Both conserved end residues are part of each CDR3. Fields, in order: V gene, D gene, J gene, clone size, CDR3 protein, CDR3 DNA. D genes are given only for firm matches. Some rows mark clone size as missing; the rest say once, few, many or name a class of expanded clone.

V: TRBV6-5; D: TRBD1; J: TRBJ1-2; size: .; CDR3: CASSYSQGEEGYGYTF; DNA: TGTGCCAGCAGTTACTCACAGGGGGAAGAGGGCTATGGCTACACCTTC
V: TRBV9; D: TRBD2; J: TRBJ2-1; size: .; CDR3: CASSPGTSGGDEQFF; DNA: TGTGCCAGCAGTCCCGGGACTAGCGGCGGGGATGAGCAGTTCTTC
V: TRBV7-9; D: .; J: TRBJ2-7; size: .; CDR3: CASSLAGAIYEQYF; DNA: TGTGCCAGCAGCTTGGCGGGGGCAATTTACGAGCAGTACTTC
V: TRBV5-6; D: .; J: TRBJ1-2; size: .; CDR3: CASSPPGELLGYTF; DNA: TGTGCCAGCAGCCCTCCGGGGGAATTGCTCGGCTACACCTTC
V: TRBV6-1; D: TRBD1; J: TRBJ2-7; size: .; CDR3: CASIIWTGAGYEQYF; DNA: TGTGCCAGCATCATATGGACAGGGGCAGGTTACGAGCAGTACTTC
V: TRBV5-5; D: TRBD1; J: TRBJ1-4; size: .; CDR3: CASSWSITGVREKLFF; DNA: TGTGCCAGCAGCTGGTCTATCACAGGGGTGCGGGAAAAACTGTTTTTT
V: TRBV9; D: .; J: TRBJ1-1; size: many; CDR3: CASSVTDNTEAFF; DNA: TGTGCCAGCAGCGTAACGGATAACACTGAAGCTTTCTTT
V: TRBV5-1; D: TRBD2; J: TRBJ2-1; size: .; CDR3: CASSLAAGRQNEQFF; DNA: TGCGCCAGCAGCTTGGCAGCGGGGAGACAGAATGAGCAGTTCTTC
V: TRBV28; D: TRBD2; J: TRBJ2-1; size: .; CDR3: CASSFPSGGPGNEQFF; DNA: TGTGCCAGCAGTTTCCCGAGCGGGGGGCCTGGTAATGAGCAGTTCTTC
V: TRBV5-6; D: .; J: TRBJ1-1; size: .; CDR3: CASSLVGGMNTEAFF; DNA: TGTGCCAGCAGCTTGGTGGGGGGTATGAACACTGAAGCTTTCTTT
V: TRBV4-2; D: TRBD1; J: TRBJ2-5; size: .; CDR3: CASSQEGWTGTGETQYF; DNA: TGTGCCAGCAGCCAAGAGGGGTGGACAGGGACGGGAGAGACCCAGTACTTC
V: TRBV7-2; D: .; J: TRBJ2-1; size: .; CDR3: CASSLVAGATINNEQFF; DNA: TGTGCCAGCAGCTTAGTTGCGGGCGCCACGATAAACAATGAGCAGTTCTTC
V: TRBV29-1; D: .; J: TRBJ2-7; size: .; CDR3: CSVEDSYEQYF; DNA: TGCAGCGTTGAGGACAGCTACGAGCAGTACTTC
V: TRBV2; D: .; J: TRBJ2-3; size: once; CDR3: CASSEAGRADTQYF; DNA: TGTGCCAGCAGTGAAGCTGGCAGGGCTGATACGCAGTATTTT
V: TRBV11-2; D: .; J: TRBJ2-7; size: .; CDR3: CASSLRFGGSYEQYF; DNA: TGTGCCAGCAGCTTAAGATTCGGCGGCTCCTACGAGCAGTACTTC
V: TRBV29-1; D: TRBD1; J: TRBJ1-2; size: .; CDR3: CSVEDLQGGYGYTF; DNA: TGCAGCGTTGAAGATTTACAGGGGGGCTATGGCTACACCTTC
V: TRBV15; D: TRBD1; J: TRBJ1-1; size: .; CDR3: CATSRDTGVGTEAFF; DNA: TGTGCCACCAGCAGAGACACAGGGGTGGGCACTGAAGCTTTCTTT
V: TRBV4-1; D: .; J: TRBJ1-1; size: .; CDR3: CASSQGQQVIGRNTEAFF; DNA: TGCGCCAGCAGCCAAGGACAACAGGTGATAGGCCGGAACACTGAAGCTTTCTTT
V: TRBV7-9; D: .; J: TRBJ2-5; size: .; CDR3: CASSSLPLARETQYF; DNA: TGTGCCAGCAGCTCCCTCCCGCTCGCTCGGGAGACCCAGTACTTC
V: TRBV21-1; D: .; J: TRBJ2-6; size: once; CDR3: CASSKNIEGQGILGANVLTF; DNA: TGTGCCAGCAGCAAAAATATTGAAGGACAGGGAATATTGGGGGCCAACGTCCTGACTTTC
V: TRBV6-1; D: .; J: TRBJ1-4; size: .; CDR3: CASSGTLRGATNEKLFF; DNA: TGTGCCAGCAGTGGGACCCTTAGAGGGGCAACTAATGAAAAACTGTTTTTT
V: TRBV19; D: .; J: TRBJ1-5; size: .; CDR3: CASSQGSASNQPQHF; DNA: TGTGCCAGTAGTCAGGGGTCGGCTAGCAATCAGCCCCAGCATTTT
V: TRBV21-1; D: .; J: TRBJ2-7; size: .; CDR3: CASSIRRAGTSGSDSSYEQYF; DNA: TGTGCCAGCAGCATACGCAGGGCTGGGACTAGCGGGAGCGATAGCTCCTACGAGCAGTACTTC
V: TRBV4-1; D: .; J: TRBJ2-1; size: .; CDR3: CASTQTADSYNEQFF; DNA: TGCGCCAGCACTCAAACAGCGGACTCCTACAATGAGCAGTTCTTC
V: TRBV4-3; D: TRBD1; J: TRBJ2-7; size: .; CDR3: CASSQGWTGAEQYF; DNA: TGCGCCAGCAGCCAAGGGTGGACAGGGGCCGAGCAGTACTTC
V: TRBV6-1; D: .; J: TRBJ1-2; size: .; CDR3: CASSFTPRGYGYTF; DNA: TGTGCCAGCAGCTTTACCCCCAGGGGCTATGGCTACACCTTC
V: TRBV6-4; D: .; J: TRBJ1-1; size: .; CDR3: CASSPSGEETEAFF; DNA: TGTGCCAGCAGCCCCTCGGGAGAGGAGACTGAAGCTTTCTTT
V: TRBV29-1; D: TRBD1; J: TRBJ1-1; size: few; CDR3: CSVFRDRNTEAFF; DNA: TGCAGCGTGTTCCGGGACAGGAACACTGAAGCTTTCTTT
V: TRBV15; D: .; J: TRBJ1-1; size: .; CDR3: CATSRVRGWTTEAFF; DNA: TGTGCCACCAGCAGAGTAAGGGGATGGACCACTGAAGCTTTCTTT
V: TRBV28; D: TRBD1; J: TRBJ1-1; size: .; CDR3: CASSLLAKGARDTEAFF; DNA: TGTGCCAGCAGTTTACTTGCGAAGGGGGCTAGGGACACTGAAGCTTTCTTT
V: TRBV19; D: .; J: TRBJ2-1; size: .; CDR3: CASSSLGAGPYNEQFF; DNA: TGTGCCAGTAGTAGCCTGGGGGCGGGCCCCTACAATGAGCAGTTCTTC
V: TRBV29-1; D: TRBD1; J: TRBJ2-2; size: .; CDR3: CSVRTGYTGELFF; DNA: TGCAGCGTCAGGACAGGGTACACCGGGGAGCTGTTTTTT
V: TRBV10-3; D: .; J: TRBJ1-1; size: .; CDR3: CAISDEGGFSTEAFF; DNA: TGTGCCATCAGTGATGAGGGGGGGTTCAGTACTGAAGCTTTCTTT
V: TRBV11-2; D: TRBD2; J: TRBJ2-5; size: .; CDR3: CASSTSGTVNQETQYF; DNA: TGTGCCAGCAGTACTAGCGGGACCGTTAACCAAGAGACCCAGTACTTC
V: TRBV7-9; D: .; J: TRBJ1-1; size: medium-sized; CDR3: CASSLDSWNTEAFF; DNA: TGTGCCAGCAGCTTAGATAGCTGGAACACTGAAGCTTTCTTT
V: TRBV27; D: TRBD2; J: TRBJ2-3; size: .; CDR3: CASSLLLAGGPGDTQYF; DNA: TGTGCCAGCAGTTTATTACTAGCGGGAGGCCCTGGAGATACGCAGTATTTT
V: TRBV2; D: .; J: TRBJ1-2; size: .; CDR3: CASSESWESNYGYTF; DNA: TGTGCCAGCAGTGAATCTTGGGAGTCTAACTATGGCTACACCTTC
V: TRBV29-1; D: .; J: TRBJ2-5; size: .; CDR3: CSVEGQRETQYF; DNA: TGCAGCGTTGAAGGGCAGAGGGAGACCCAGTACTTC
V: TRBV7-2; D: .; J: TRBJ2-2; size: .; CDR3: CASSLEPSPVGGELFF; DNA: TGTGCCAGCAGCTTAGAGCCTAGCCCCGTGGGCGGGGAGCTGTTTTTT
V: TRBV27; D: .; J: TRBJ2-7; size: .; CDR3: CASTAGAEQYF; DNA: TGTGCCAGCACCGCCGGAGCGGAACAGTACTTC
V: TRBV4-2; D: .; J: TRBJ2-6; size: .; CDR3: CASSLTSSVSGANVLTF; DNA: TGTGCCAGTAGTCTGACTAGTTCGGTTTCTGGGGCCAACGTCCTGACTTTC
V: TRBV2; D: TRBD2; J: TRBJ2-7; size: .; CDR3: CASTLGREASYEQYF; DNA: TGTGCCAGCACCCTGGGGCGGGAGGCCTCCTACGAGCAGTACTTC
V: TRBV11-1; D: .; J: TRBJ2-5; size: .; CDR3: CASSLGPALETQYF; DNA: TGTGCCAGCAGCTTGGGACCGGCGTTAGAGACCCAGTACTTC
V: TRBV28; D: TRBD2; J: TRBJ2-4; size: .; CDR3: CASSMTSGRSLAKNIQYF; DNA: TGTGCCAGCAGTATGACTAGCGGGAGATCGCTAGCCAAAAACATTCAGTACTTC
V: TRBV28; D: .; J: TRBJ1-5; size: once; CDR3: CASRTSGSNQPQHF; DNA: TGTGCCAGCAGGACCTCTGGTAGCAATCAGCCCCAGCATTTT
V: TRBV9; D: .; J: TRBJ2-7; size: few; CDR3: CASSVSGGGYEQYF; DNA: TGTGCCAGCAGCGTTTCGGGGGGCGGTTACGAGCAGTACTTC